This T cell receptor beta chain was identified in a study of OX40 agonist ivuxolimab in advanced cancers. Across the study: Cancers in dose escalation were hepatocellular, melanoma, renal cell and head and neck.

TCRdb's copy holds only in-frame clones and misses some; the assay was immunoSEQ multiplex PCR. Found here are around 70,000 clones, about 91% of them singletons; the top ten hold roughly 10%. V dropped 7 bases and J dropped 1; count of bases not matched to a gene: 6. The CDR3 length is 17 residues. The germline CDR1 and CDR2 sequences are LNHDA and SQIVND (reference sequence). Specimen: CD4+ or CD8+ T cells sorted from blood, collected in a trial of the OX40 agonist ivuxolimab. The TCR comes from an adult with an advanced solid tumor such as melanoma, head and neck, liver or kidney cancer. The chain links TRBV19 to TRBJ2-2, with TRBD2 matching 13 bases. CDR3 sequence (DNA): TGTGCCAGTAAGGTCGGGACTAGCGGGGAGAACACCGGGGAGCTGTTTTTT. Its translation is CASKVGTSGENTGELFF.